This T cell receptor beta chain is from a study of CD8+CD57+ T cells in acquired aplastic anemia. With V trimmed by 3 bases and J by 1 base, 2 bases remained unmatched. Germline loops: CDR1 MNHEY, CDR2 SVGEGT. The CDR3 is 15 residues long. Genomic DNA, serving as template, underwent TCR beta VDJ and CDR3 profiling. MiXCR, applied by TCRdb to the reads, yields one record per CDR3 protein. Altogether about 190,000 distinct CDR3 sequences are present, about half being singletons, with the ten largest covering about 17%. The sample was sorted CD4+, CD8+, or CD8+CD57+ T cells (not recorded which) from PBMCs. V usage is TRBV6-2 or TRBV6-3 and J usage is TRBJ1-1; TRBD1 matches 10 bases. This sequence was found in a human donor in good health, serving as a control. The CDR3 sequence: CASSYDRGPNTEAFF. The CDR3 region has the DNA TGTGCCAGCAGTTATGACAGGGGGCCGAACACTGAAGCTTTCTTT.